This T cell receptor beta chain originates from a study of glioma-infiltrating T cells after dendritic cell vaccination. Overall study context: Between 2003 and 2012, patients got autologous tumor lysate-pulsed dendritic cell vaccines. Study-wide findings and caveats: No direct clonality-survival link was found; a diverse polyclonal response may matter.

The germline gives CDR1 SGHTA, CDR2 FQGNSA. Losses at the gene ends were 6 bases for V and 1 base for J; bases not matched to a gene: 6. The CDR3 loop spans 15 amino acids. The table came from immunoSEQ multiplex PCR; TCRdb's copy has only in-frame clones and leaves some out. This table has about 73,000 clones, over 75% appearing once. On this clone: The antigen remains undetermined.

The TCR comes from a human donor with glioblastoma. The chain couples TRBV7-2 to TRBJ2-4; the match to TRBD2 covers 7 bases. The source was blood, collected before dendritic cell vaccination. The DNA of the CDR3 is TGTGCCAGCAGTCAGGCGCGGGGGGCCAAAAACATTCAGTACTTC. The encoded protein is CASSQARGAKNIQYF. Full variable domain (missing parts from reference TRBV7-2 and TRBJ2-4): GAGVSQSPSNKVTEKGKDVELRCDPISGHTALYWYRQSLGQGLEFLIYFQGNSAPDKSGLPSDRFSAERTGGSVSTLTIQRTQQEDSAVYLCASSQARGAKNIQYFGAGTRLSVL.